Given below is one T cell receptor (beta chain) in context. Its antigen is unidentified. The data were obtained in a study of PD-1 blockade in classical Hodgkin lymphoma. Study-wide background: Nivolumab dosing for patients was 3 mg/kg, administered intravenously every 2 weeks. General observations from the study: Excluded were patients who started nivolumab under 1 year after ASCT, a group that had lower diversity. Why repertoires differed is undefined; disease activity or prior therapy possibly contributed. Lower baseline TCR diversity marked trial partial responders and progressors.

Following autologous stem cell transplantation, relapse occurred in every patient, and exposure to brentuximab vedotin varied. Per the germline V gene, CDR1 is SGHRS and CDR2 is YFSETQ. With 5 bases removed from V and 7 bases from J, the gap between germline ends came to 18 bases. The CDR3 has 15 amino acids. TCRdb's table, derived via immunoSEQ multiplex PCR, lists solely in-frame clones and lacks some. The sample carries some 90,000 clones, around 90% recorded once. The sequencing here drew on peripheral blood mononuclear cells (PBMCs), taken before the second cycle of nivolumab. The source of this sequence is a human donor with classical Hodgkin lymphoma. The chain employs TRBV5-1 and TRBJ1-4; D may be TRBD1 (5 bases). The DNA of the CDR3 is TGCGCCAGCAGTCGTACAGTGGGGGGGGGTGAAAAACTGTTTTTT. This translates into CASSRTVGGGEKLFF.